The entry that follows covers one T cell receptor (beta chain) sequence. The antigen is undetermined. Healthy donors had no documented immune events, such as infections, while sampled. The V gene end was trimmed by 0 bases and the J gene end by 3 bases; junction bases not matched to a gene: 9. The CDR3 contains 17 residues. Per the germline V gene, CDR1 is LGHNA and CDR2 is YNFKEQ. These data originate in a study of identifying expanded T cells in peripheral blood. General study results and limits: Across healthy donors, higher total template counts meant significantly greater approximately 2-week count variance. About 1.2 clones differed between technical replicates, versus approximately 16 and 20 over time.

Some clones are missing from TCRdb's copy, which holds only in-frame ones; the method was immunoSEQ multiplex PCR. The sample shows around 100,000 clones, approximately 88% of them seen only once. The chain couples TRBV4-2 to TRBJ2-3; 7 bases line up with TRBD2. Sequencing used blood. The sequence was obtained from a person aged 18 to 75 in good health. As DNA, the CDR3 is TGTGCCAGCAGCCAAGAAACGGGGGGTCCAGTGACAGATACGCAGTATTTT. Translated: CASSQETGGPVTDTQYF.